These 21 T cell receptor beta chains share one sample of origin, sequenced in a study of blood T cell repertoires in COVID-19. TCRdb's table, derived via immunoSEQ multiplex PCR, lists solely in-frame clones and lacks some. The sample yields roughly 310,000 clones, 70% to 90% seen once. Sequencing was performed on peripheral blood. Source of these receptors: a woman in her forties or fifties with active or convalescent COVID-19.

The rearrangement links TRBV7-2 to TRBJ2-1; D unclear. The CDR3 is made up of 16 amino acids. The V end was cut by 5 bases, the J end by 0 bases, with 14 bases between. The germline CDR1 and CDR2 sequences are SGHTA and FQGNSA. The CDR3 nucleotides are TGTGCCAGCAGCCCCCCCGGGTTCAGCTCCTACAATGAGCAGTTCTTC. It specifies CASSPPGFSSYNEQFF.

The chain is built from TRBV7-9 and TRBJ2-3; 8 positions match TRBD2. With V trimmed by 6 bases and J by 0 bases, 17 bases remained unmatched. Germline loops: CDR1 SEHNR, CDR2 FQNEAQ (reference sequence). The length of the CDR3 is 19 residues. The CDR3 bases are TGTGCCAGCAGTATCTCGGCCCTGGGTCGACTAGCGAGCACAGATACGCAGTATTTT. Its protein is CASSISALGRLASTDTQYF. Variable domain in full (rest from reference TRBV7-9 and TRBJ2-3): DTGVSQNPRHKITKRGQNVTFRCDPISEHNRLYWYRQTLGQGPEFLTYFQNEAQLEKSRLLSDRFSAERPKGSFSTLEIQRTEQGDSAMYLCASSISALGRLASTDTQYFGPGTRLTVL.

This clone has only a few counts. The chain is built from TRBV18 and TRBJ1-1; 10 nucleotides align to TRBD1. In germline, CDR1 is KGHSH, CDR2 LQKENI. V shed 2 bases and J 5 bases; nucleotides not matched to a gene: 8. CDR3 size: 16 residues. CDR3: CASSPEHGTGVTEAFF. The CDR3 DNA reads as TGTGCCAGCTCACCAGAGCACGGGACAGGGGTGACTGAAGCTTTCTTT.

This sequence joins TRBV6-4 and TRBJ1-1; D perhaps matches TRBD1 (6 bases). CDR3 length equals 17 residues. Germline V gives CDR1 MRHNA, CDR2 SNTAGT. V lost 4 bases, J lost 3 bases, and 21 bases lay in between. As DNA, the CDR3 is TGTGCCAGCAGTGCGGGACAAGGGTGGCCCCGGGACACTGAAGCTTTCTTT. Translating it yields CASSAGQGWPRDTEAFF.

The rearrangement joins TRBV6-5 to TRBJ1-3, with unresolved D. Trimming took 7 bases from V and 0 from J, leaving 7 bases between them. Germline assignment: CDR1 MNHEY and CDR2 SVGAGI. This CDR3 is built from 13 residues. In DNA form, the CDR3 reads TGTGCCAGCACCGCGTTCTCTGGAAACACCATATATTTT. Its protein is CASTAFSGNTIYF.

The rearrangement uses TRBV9 and TRBJ2-2; possible D gene TRBD1, 5 bases. There are 14 residues in the CDR3. V dropped 3 bases and J dropped 7 bases, with 13 bases sitting between them. Germline V CDR1 and CDR2: SGDLS, YYNGEE. In nucleotides, the CDR3 is TGTGCCAGCAGCGGACCCCAGGGAATCGGGGAGCTGTTTTTT. It is translated as CASSGPQGIGELFF. The full variable domain, completed using reference TRBV9 and TRBJ2-2, is DSGVTQTPKHLITATGQRVTLRCSPRSGDLSVYWYQQSLDQGLQFLIQYYNGEERAKGNILERFSAQQFPDLHSELNLSSLELGDSALYFCASSGPQGIGELFFGEGSRLTVL.

The CDR3 reads CASRGDRASNQPQHF. The CDR3 DNA follows: TGTGCCAGCAGGGGGGACAGAGCCTCCAATCAGCCCCAGCATTTT. The rearrangement joins TRBV2 to TRBJ1-5, with 7 bases identical to TRBD1. The junction had 8 bases not matched to a gene; V was cut back by 6 bases and J by 3 bases. CDR1 is SNHLY, CDR2 FYNNEI, per germline. This CDR3 is built from 15 residues.

The chain carries TRBV6-5 and TRBJ2-1, with TRBD1 matching 7 bases. The length of the CDR3 is 13 residues. The germline CDR1 and CDR2 sequences are MNHEY and SVGAGI. Trimming at V came to 9 bases and at J to 7 bases, leaving 9 bases not matched to a gene. CDR3 in DNA: TGTGCCAGGTTAGGGGGCGGATGTAATGAGCAGTTCTTC. Amino acids: CARLGGGCNEQFF.

This chain joins TRBV3-1 (or the pseudogene TRBV3-2) and TRBJ1-1; D perhaps matches TRBD1 (6 bases). V lost 4 bases and J lost 3, with 15 bases in between. The CDR3 has 15 amino acids. Germline CDR1 is LGHDT and CDR2 is YNNKEL (reference sequence). For the CDR3, the DNA is TGTGCCAGCAGCCTGAATGGGGGCCCGGACACTGAAGCTTTCTTT. This sequence encodes CASSLNGGPDTEAFF.

This clone has a handful of counts. The genes are TRBV12-3 or TRBV12-4 and TRBJ1-1, with D possibly TRBD1 on 5 matching bases. The CDR3 is 13 residues long. Trimming took 6 bases from V and 0 from J, leaving 8 bases between them. CDR3 loop: CASRDTVNTEAFF. The CDR3 coding sequence is TGTGCCAGCAGGGACACCGTGAACACTGAAGCTTTCTTT.

For this clone: The same CDR3 arises from other DNA sequences in this sample as well. The V gene is TRBV12-3 or TRBV12-4, the J gene TRBJ2-7, with D uncertain. The CDR3 length is 13 residues. Deletions cut 1 base from V and 0 bases from J, with 4 bases between. The CDR3 reads CASSLGASYEQYF. In DNA, the CDR3 is TGTGCCAGCAGTTTAGGCGCCTCCTACGAGCAGTACTTC.

To note about this clone: The junction departs from germline at one end; a sequencing error may be responsible. This chain connects TRBV27 to TRBJ2-7; 10 bases are a match to TRBD2. The CDR3 loop spans 16 amino acids. The V gene's germline CDR1 is MNHEY and CDR2 SMNVEV (reference sequence). CDR3 DNA: TGTGCCAGCAGTTTACTAGCGGGAGAAGGCTCCGACGAGCAGTACTTC. It yields the protein CASSLLAGEGSDEQYF.

J is TRBJ2-1 and V is TRBV13, with 11 positions matching TRBD2. The CDR3 consists of 14 residues. Germline lookup yields CDR1 PRHDT and CDR2 FYEKMQ (reference sequence). Unmatched junction bases numbered 9, after V lost 5 bases and J lost 12 bases. CDR3 in DNA: TGTGCCAGCAGCCCCGGGACTAGCGGAGATTGGCAGTTCTTC. Translated: CASSPGTSGDWQFF. Full variable domain (outside the CDR3, taken from reference TRBV13 and TRBJ2-1): AAGVIQSPRHLIKEKRETATLKCYPIPRHDTVYWYQQGPGQDPQFLISFYEKMQSDKGSIPDRFSAQQFSDYHSELNMSSLELGDSALYFCASSPGTSGDWQFFGPGTRLTVL.

The rearrangement uses TRBV6-6 and TRBJ1-4; 8 nucleotides agree with TRBD1. The CDR3 sequence is 14 residues long. J gave up 1 base and V 7 bases, and 2 bases lay outside the gene matches. The germline gives CDR1 MNHNY, CDR2 SVGAGI (reference sequence). The CDR3, as DNA: TGTGCCAGCAATACAGGGGGAACTAATGAAAAACTGTTTTTT. Residues: CASNTGGTNEKLFF.

This chain links TRBV7-2 with TRBJ1-2; perhaps TRBD1 as D (6 bases). Germline V CDR1 and CDR2: SGHTA, FQGNSA. V lost 6 bases, J lost 4 bases, and 15 bases lay in between. The length of the CDR3 is 14 residues. CDR3 region: CASRTLGGAYGYTF. In nucleotides, the CDR3 is TGTGCCAGCAGGACCCTAGGGGGGGCCTATGGCTACACCTTC.

The rearrangement uses TRBV7-2 and TRBJ1-4; no clear D. This CDR3 is 14 amino acids long. CDR1 is SGHTA, CDR2 FQGNSA, per germline. The V end was cut by 2 bases, the J end by 5 bases, with 9 bases between. The CDR3 nucleotides read TGTGCCAGCAGCTTATCGGCAGGCAATGAAAAACTGTTTTTT. This codes for CASSLSAGNEKLFF. Variable domain in full (rest from reference TRBV7-2 and TRBJ1-4): GAGVSQSPSNKVTEKGKDVELRCDPISGHTALYWYRQSLGQGLEFLIYFQGNSAPDKSGLPSDRFSAERTGGSVSTLTIQRTQQEDSAVYLCASSLSAGNEKLFFGSGTQLSVL.

The chain combines TRBV7-9 with TRBJ2-3; D perhaps matches TRBD2 (6 bases). Germline assignment: CDR1 SEHNR and CDR2 FQNEAQ (reference sequence). V was clipped by 8 bases and J by 0 bases, with 18 bases between them. The CDR3 extends over 16 amino acids. The CDR3 here is CASGSEIAASTDTQYF. The CDR3 DNA follows: TGTGCCAGCGGGTCGGAGATAGCGGCTAGCACAGATACGCAGTATTTT.

The chain combines TRBV18 with TRBJ2-7, with TRBD2 matching over 7 bases. With 6 bases clipped from V and 3 bases from J, the junction kept 11 bases outside the gene matches. Germline CDR1 reads KGHSH; CDR2 reads LQKENI. CDR3 size: 15 residues. CDR3 sequence: CASSYGLGSFYEQYF. Here the CDR3 DNA reads TGTGCCAGCTCTTACGGACTAGGGTCCTTCTACGAGCAGTACTTC. Variable domain in full (rest from reference TRBV18 and TRBJ2-7): NAGVMQNPRHLVRRRGQEARLRCSPMKGHSHVYWYRQLPEEGLKFMVYLQKENIIDESGMPKERFSAEFPKEGPSILRIQQVVRGDSAAYFCASSYGLGSFYEQYFGPGTRLTVT.

The chain joins TRBV6-5 to TRBJ2-3; 8 nucleotides align to TRBD2. The germline V gene has CDR1 MNHEY and CDR2 SVGAGI. The CDR3 contains 13 residues. V lost 5 bases and J lost 6; bases outside the gene matches: 4. The CDR3 nucleotides are TGTGCCAGCAGTCGCGGGGGGCGGGATACGCAGTATTTT. Its translation: CASSRGGRDTQYF.

The gene calls are TRBV7-9 and TRBJ1-1, with 9 bases matching TRBD1. Germline V CDR1 and CDR2: SEHNR, FQNEAQ (reference sequence). The CDR3 covers 14 residues. Losses at the gene ends were 1 base for V and 10 bases for J; bases not matched to a gene: 7. CDR3 region: CASSLGEGQGGAFF. In nucleotides, the CDR3 is TGTGCCAGCAGCTTAGGGGAGGGACAGGGTGGAGCTTTCTTT.

The chain links TRBV5-1 to TRBJ2-5, with TRBD1 identical over 12 bases. Germline CDR1 is SGHRS and CDR2 is YFSETQ. This CDR3 is 15 amino acids long. J lost 5 bases, V lost 0 bases, and 2 bases had no gene match. CDR3 protein: CASSLGGQGAETQYF. CDR3 DNA sequence: TGCGCCAGCAGCTTGGGGGGACAGGGGGCGGAGACCCAGTACTTC.